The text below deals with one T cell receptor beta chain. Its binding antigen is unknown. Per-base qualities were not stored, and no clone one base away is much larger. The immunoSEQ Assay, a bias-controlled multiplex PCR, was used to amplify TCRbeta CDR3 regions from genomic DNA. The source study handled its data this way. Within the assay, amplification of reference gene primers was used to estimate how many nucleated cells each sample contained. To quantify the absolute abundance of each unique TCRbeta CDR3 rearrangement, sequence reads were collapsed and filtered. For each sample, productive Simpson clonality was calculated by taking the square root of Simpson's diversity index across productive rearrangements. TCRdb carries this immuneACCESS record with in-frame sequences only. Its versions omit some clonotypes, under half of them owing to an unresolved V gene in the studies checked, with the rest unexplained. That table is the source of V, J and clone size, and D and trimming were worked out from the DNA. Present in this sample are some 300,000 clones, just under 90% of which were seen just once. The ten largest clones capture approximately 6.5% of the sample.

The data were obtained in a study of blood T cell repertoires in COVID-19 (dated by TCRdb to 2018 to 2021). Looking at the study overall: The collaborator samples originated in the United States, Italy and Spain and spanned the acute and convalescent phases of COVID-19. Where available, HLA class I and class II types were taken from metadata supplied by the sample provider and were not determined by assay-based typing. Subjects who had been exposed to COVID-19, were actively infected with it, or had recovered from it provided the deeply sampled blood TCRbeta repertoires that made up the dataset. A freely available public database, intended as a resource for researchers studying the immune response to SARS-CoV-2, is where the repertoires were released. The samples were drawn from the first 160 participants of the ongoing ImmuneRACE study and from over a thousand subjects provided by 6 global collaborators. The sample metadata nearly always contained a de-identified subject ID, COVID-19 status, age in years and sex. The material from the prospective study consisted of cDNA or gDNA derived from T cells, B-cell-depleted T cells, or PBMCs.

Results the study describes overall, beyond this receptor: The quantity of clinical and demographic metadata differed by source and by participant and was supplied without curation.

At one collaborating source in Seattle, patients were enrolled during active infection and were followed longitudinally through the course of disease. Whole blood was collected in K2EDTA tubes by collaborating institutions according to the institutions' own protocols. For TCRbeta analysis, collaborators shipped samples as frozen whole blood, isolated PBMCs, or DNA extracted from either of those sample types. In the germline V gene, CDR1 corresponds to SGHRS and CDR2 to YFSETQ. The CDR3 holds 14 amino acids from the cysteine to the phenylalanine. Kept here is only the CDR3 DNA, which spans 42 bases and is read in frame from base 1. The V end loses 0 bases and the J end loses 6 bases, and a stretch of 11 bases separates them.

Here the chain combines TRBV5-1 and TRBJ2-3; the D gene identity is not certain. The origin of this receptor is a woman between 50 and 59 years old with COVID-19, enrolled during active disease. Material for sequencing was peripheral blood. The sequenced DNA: TGCGCCAGCAGCTTGGTCCCGGAGACTGATACGCAGTATTTT. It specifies CASSLVPETDTQYF. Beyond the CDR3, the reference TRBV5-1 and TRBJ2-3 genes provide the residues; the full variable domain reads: KAGVTQTPRYLIKTRGQQVTLSCSPISGHRSVSWYQQTPGQGLQFLFEYFSETQRNKGNFPGRFSGRQFSNSRSEMNVSTLELGDSALYLCASSLVPETDTQYFGPGTRLTVL.